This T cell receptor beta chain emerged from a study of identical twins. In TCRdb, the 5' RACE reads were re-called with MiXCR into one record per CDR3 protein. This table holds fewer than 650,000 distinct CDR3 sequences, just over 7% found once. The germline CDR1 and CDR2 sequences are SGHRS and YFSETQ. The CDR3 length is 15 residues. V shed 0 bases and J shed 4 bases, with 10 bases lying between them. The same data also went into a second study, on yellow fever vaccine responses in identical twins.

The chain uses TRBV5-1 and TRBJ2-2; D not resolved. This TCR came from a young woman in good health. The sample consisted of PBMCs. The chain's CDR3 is CASSLGSPTTGELFF. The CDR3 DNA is TGCGCCAGCAGCTTGGGTAGCCCTACCACCGGGGAGCTGTTTTTT. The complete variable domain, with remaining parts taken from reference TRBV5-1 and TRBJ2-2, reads KAGVTQTPRYLIKTRGQQVTLSCSPISGHRSVSWYQQTPGQGLQFLFEYFSETQRNKGNFPGRFSGRQFSNSRSEMNVSTLELGDSALYLCASSLGSPTTGELFFGEGSRLTVL.